The entry below gives a single T cell receptor (beta chain) sequence along with its context. The sample comes from a study of blood T cell repertoires in COVID-19. Turning to the study itself: Specimens from acute and convalescent COVID-19 originated in the United States, Italy and Spain. Sources were T cells, B-cell-depleted T cells, or PBMCs; the material itself was cDNA or gDNA.

V trimming: 4 bases; J trimming: 0 bases; junction bases outside the gene matches: 13. CDR3 length: 19 residues. Per the germline V gene, CDR1 is SGHTA and CDR2 is FQGTGA. In the authors' workflow: Reference gene primers were amplified, and this amplification served to estimate nucleated cell counts. Libraries were prepared by immunoSEQ multiplex PCR; TCRdb keeps only in-frame clonotypes and omits some of them. V, J and clone size derive from that table, while D and trimming were established from the DNA sequence. The sample contains under 150,000 clones, around 77% of which appear only once. Sequenced input: peripheral blood. V and J are TRBV7-3 and TRBJ2-1; 9 bases match TRBD2. This TCR came from a man in his forties or fifties with active or convalescent COVID-19. Written as DNA, the CDR3 is TGTGCCAGCAGCTCCCCACCGGGACTAGCCCACAGCTCCTACAATGAGCAGTTCTTC. This translates into CASSSPPGLAHSSYNEQFF.